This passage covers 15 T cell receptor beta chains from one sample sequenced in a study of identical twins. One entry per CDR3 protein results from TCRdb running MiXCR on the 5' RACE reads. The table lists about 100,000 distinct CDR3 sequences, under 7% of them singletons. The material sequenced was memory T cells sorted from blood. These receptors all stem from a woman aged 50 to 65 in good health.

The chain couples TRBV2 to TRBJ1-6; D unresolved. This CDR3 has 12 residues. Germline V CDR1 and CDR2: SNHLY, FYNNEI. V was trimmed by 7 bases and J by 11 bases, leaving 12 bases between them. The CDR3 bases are TGTGCCAGCAATCGCTTCTCGCCACCCCTCCACTTT. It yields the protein CASNRFSPPLHF.

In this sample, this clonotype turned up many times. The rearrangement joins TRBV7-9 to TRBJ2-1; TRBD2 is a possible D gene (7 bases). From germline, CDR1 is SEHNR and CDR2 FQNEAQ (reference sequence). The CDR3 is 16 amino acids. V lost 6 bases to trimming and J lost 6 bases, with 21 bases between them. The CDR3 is CASSSVGGGSSNEQFF. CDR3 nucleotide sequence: TGTGCCAGCAGTTCGGTTGGGGGCGGGAGTTCCAATGAGCAGTTCTTC.

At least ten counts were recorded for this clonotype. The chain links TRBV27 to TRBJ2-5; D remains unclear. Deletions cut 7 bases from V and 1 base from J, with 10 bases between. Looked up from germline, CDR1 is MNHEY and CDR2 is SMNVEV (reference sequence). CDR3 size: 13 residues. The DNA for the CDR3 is TGTGCCAGCAAGGTGGCTGGCCAAGAGACCCAGTACTTC. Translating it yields CASKVAGQETQYF.

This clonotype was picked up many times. The CDR3 bases are TGTGCCTGGAGTGTACAGGTTACTAGCACAGATACGCAGTATTTT. Amino acids: CAWSVQVTSTDTQYF. The V call is TRBV30, the J call TRBJ2-3, with D possibly matching TRBD1 (5 bases). The CDR3 contains 15 residues. Deletions cut 0 bases from V and 0 bases from J, with 10 bases between. Germline V gives CDR1 GTSNPN, CDR2 SVGIG (reference sequence). The full variable domain, completed using reference TRBV30 and TRBJ2-3, is SQTIHQWPATLVQPVGSPLSLECTVEGTSNPNLYWYRQAAGRGLQLLFYSVGIGQISSEVPQNLSASRPQDRQFILSSKKLLLSDSGFYLCAWSVQVTSTDTQYFGPGTRLTVL.

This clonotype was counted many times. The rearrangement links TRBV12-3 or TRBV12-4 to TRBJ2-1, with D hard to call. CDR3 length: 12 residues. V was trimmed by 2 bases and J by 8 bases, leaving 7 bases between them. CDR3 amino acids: CASSLIGYEQFF. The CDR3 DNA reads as TGTGCCAGCAGTTTAATTGGCTATGAGCAGTTCTTC.

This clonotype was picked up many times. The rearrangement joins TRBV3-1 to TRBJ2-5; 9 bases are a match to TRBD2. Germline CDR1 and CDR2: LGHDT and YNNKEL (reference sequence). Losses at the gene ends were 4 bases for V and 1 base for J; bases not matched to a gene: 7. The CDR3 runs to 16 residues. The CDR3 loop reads CASSRVLAGLQETQYF. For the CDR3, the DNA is TGTGCCAGCAGCCGAGTTCTAGCGGGACTCCAAGAGACCCAGTACTTC.

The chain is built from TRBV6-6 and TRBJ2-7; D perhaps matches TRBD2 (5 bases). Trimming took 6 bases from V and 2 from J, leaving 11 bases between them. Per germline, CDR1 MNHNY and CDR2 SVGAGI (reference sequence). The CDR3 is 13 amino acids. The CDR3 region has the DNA TGTGCCAGCAGCCCTAGCAGAGCCTACGAGCAGTACGTC. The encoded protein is CASSPSRAYEQYV.

CDR3 loop: CASSPPGSSGANVLTF. CDR3 DNA: TGTGCCAGCAGCCCCCCAGGGTCCTCTGGGGCCAACGTCCTGACTTTC. The genes are TRBV7-9 and TRBJ2-6, with D possibly being TRBD1 (5 bases). This CDR3 comprises 16 residues. CDR1 and CDR2 (germline): SEHNR, FQNEAQ (reference sequence). Trimming cost V 5 bases and J 0 bases, with 11 bases left between them.

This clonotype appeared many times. This CDR3 reads CASSLEDRVYEQYF. CDR3 coding DNA: TGTGCCAGCAGCCTGGAGGACAGGGTCTACGAGCAGTACTTC. The V call is TRBV13, the J call TRBJ2-7, with TRBD1 matching 8 bases. CDR1 is PRHDT, CDR2 FYEKMQ, per germline (reference sequence). The CDR3 covers 14 residues. J lost 3 bases, V lost 5 bases, and 6 bases had no gene match. Full variable domain (remainder filled in from reference TRBV13 and TRBJ2-7): AAGVIQSPRHLIKEKRETATLKCYPIPRHDTVYWYQQGPGQDPQFLISFYEKMQSDKGSIPDRFSAQQFSDYHSELNMSSLELGDSALYFCASSLEDRVYEQYFGPGTRLTVT.

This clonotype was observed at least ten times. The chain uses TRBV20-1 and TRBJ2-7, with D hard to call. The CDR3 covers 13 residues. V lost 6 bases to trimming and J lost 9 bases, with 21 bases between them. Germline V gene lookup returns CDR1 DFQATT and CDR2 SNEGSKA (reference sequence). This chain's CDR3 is CSADSRILRGQYF. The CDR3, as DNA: TGCAGTGCAGATTCTAGGATTCTACGCGGGCAGTACTTC.

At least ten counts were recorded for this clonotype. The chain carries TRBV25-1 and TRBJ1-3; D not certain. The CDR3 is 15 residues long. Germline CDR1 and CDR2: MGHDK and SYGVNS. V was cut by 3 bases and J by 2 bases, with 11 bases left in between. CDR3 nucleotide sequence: TGTGCCAGCAGTGATCATTTTGGGACTGGAAACACCATATATTTT. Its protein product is CASSDHFGTGNTIYF.

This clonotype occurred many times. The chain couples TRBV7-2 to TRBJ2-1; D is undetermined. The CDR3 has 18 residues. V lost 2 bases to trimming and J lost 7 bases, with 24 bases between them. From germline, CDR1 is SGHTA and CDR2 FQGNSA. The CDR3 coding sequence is TGTGCCAGCAGCTTATATCCCCGAACGCGGACGCTTTGGAATGAGCAGTTCTTC. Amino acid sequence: CASSLYPRTRTLWNEQFF.

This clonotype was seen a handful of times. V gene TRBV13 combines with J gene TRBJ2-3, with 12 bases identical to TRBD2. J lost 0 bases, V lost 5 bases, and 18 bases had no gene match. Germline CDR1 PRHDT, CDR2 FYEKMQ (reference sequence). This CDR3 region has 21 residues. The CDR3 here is CASSPNPFGLAGPTSTDTQYF. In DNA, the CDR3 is TGTGCCAGCAGCCCCAATCCCTTCGGACTAGCGGGACCTACTAGCACAGATACGCAGTATTTT.

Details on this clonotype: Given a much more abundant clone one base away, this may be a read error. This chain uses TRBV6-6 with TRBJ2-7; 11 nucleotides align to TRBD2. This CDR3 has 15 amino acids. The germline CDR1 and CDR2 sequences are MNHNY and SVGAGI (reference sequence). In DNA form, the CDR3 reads TGTGCCAGCAGGTCAACGGGACTAGCGGATTACGAGCTGTACGTC. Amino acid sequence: CASRSTGLADYELYV.

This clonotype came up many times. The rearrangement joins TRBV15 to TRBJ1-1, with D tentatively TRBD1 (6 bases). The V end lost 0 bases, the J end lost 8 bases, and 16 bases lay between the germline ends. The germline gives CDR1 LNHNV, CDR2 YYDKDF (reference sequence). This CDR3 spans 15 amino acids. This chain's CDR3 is CATSRERTSTGEAFF. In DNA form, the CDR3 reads TGTGCCACCAGCAGAGAAAGGACTTCAACAGGGGAAGCTTTCTTT.